The present T cell receptor beta chain was sequenced within a study of blood T cell repertoires in COVID-19. On the study more broadly: The analysed material was cDNA or gDNA that came from T cells, B-cell-depleted T cells, or PBMCs.

Germline V gene data show CDR1 as MDHEN and CDR2 as SYDVKM. The CDR3 runs to 15 residues. The ends were cut back, 7 bases at V and 7 bases at J, with 20 bases in the middle. Original handling: Nucleated cell number was recorded as an estimate derived from reference gene primer amplification. Profiling relied on immunoSEQ multiplex PCR, and the TCRdb table lists in-frame clones only, not all of them. D and trimming were read from the DNA, whereas the V and J calls and clone size are those reported in that table. The table has around 400,000 clones, roughly 89% seen once. Cohorts were assigned according to the clinical history that participants reported.

The sequencing input was PBMCs or T cells enriched from blood (not recorded which). The TCR sequence derives from a woman in her 30s who had recovered from COVID-19. The chain employs TRBV28 and TRBJ2-1, with a tentative D call TRBD2 (6 bases). The CDR3 DNA follows: TGTGCCAGCAAGCGGGCGCGGATCCCTGGAAATGAGCAGTTCTTC. This sequence encodes CASKRARIPGNEQFF.